A selection of T cell receptor beta chains follows, all from one sample in a study of blood T cell repertoires in COVID-19. Assay used: immunoSEQ multiplex PCR; TCRdb lists only in-frame clones, some missing. The sample lists about 230,000 clones, roughly 88% occurring once. The sequenced sample was peripheral blood. These receptor sequences come from a man between 35 and 55 years old with acute or convalescent COVID-19. CDR3s include the opening cysteine and the closing phenylalanine or tryptophan. D genes are given only for firm matches. The size entry is marked missing in some rows and otherwise reads once, few, many or a size class.

NA TRBJ1-5 TRBV18 NA CASSPRTGVAQHF TGTGCCAGCTCACCGCGGACGGGGGTGGCCCAGCATTTT
NA TRBJ2-7 TRBV27 TRBD2 CASRTSGRPSYEQYF TGTGCCAGTAGGACTAGCGGGAGGCCATCGTACGAGCAGTACTTC
NA TRBJ1-4 TRBV7-2 NA CASSLAPGHNEKLFF TGTGCCAGCAGCTTAGCGCCAGGTCATAATGAAAAACTGTTTTTT
NA TRBJ2-1 TRBV5-1 NA CASSLDSNNEQFF TGCGCCAGCAGCTTGGACAGCAACAATGAGCAGTTCTTC
NA TRBJ2-7 TRBV9 NA CASSPPRGSSLSDEQYF TGTGCCAGCAGCCCACCCCGGGGATCGTCCCTGTCTGACGAGCAGTACTTC
NA TRBJ2-1 TRBV2 TRBD2 CASSQREVNNEQFF TGTGCCAGCAGCCAGCGGGAGGTAAACAATGAGCAGTTCTTC
NA TRBJ1-2 TRBV5-8 NA CASSQTVGRSYTF TGTGCCAGCAGTCAGACAGTGGGGCGAAGCTACACCTTC
once TRBJ2-1 TRBV29-1 TRBD1 CSVDPTGTGYNEQFF TGCAGCGTTGATCCTACCGGGACAGGGTACAATGAGCAGTTCTTC
few TRBJ1-2 TRBV5-1 TRBD1 CASSLDRGYGYTF TGCGCCAGCAGCTTGGACAGGGGCTATGGCTACACCTTC
NA TRBJ2-7 TRBV5-4 NA CASSLVGEPYEQYF TGTGCCAGCAGCTTGGTGGGCGAACCCTACGAGCAGTACTTC
NA TRBJ2-5 TRBV19 NA CASSIARGFQTQYF TGTGCCAGTAGTATAGCCCGAGGCTTCCAGACCCAGTACTTC
NA TRBJ1-6 TRBV11-1 NA CASSFTSNYSPLHF TGTGCCAGCAGCTTCACCTCAAACTATTCACCCCTCCACTTT